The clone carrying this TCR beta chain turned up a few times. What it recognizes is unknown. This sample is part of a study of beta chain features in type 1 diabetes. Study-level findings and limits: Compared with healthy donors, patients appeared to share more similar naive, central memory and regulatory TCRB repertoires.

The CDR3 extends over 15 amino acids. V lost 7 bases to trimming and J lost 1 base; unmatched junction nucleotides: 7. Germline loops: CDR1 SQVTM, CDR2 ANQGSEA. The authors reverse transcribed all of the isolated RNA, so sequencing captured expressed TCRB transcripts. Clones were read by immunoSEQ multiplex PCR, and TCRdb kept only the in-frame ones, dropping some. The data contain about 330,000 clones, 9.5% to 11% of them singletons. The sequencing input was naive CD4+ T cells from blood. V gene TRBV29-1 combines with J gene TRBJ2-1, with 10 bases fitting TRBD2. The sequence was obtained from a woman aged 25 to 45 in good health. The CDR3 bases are TGCAGCGGGACTAGCGGTTCGTGGTCCTACAATGAGCAGTTCTTC. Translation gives CSGTSGSWSYNEQFF.